This paragraph covers one TCR beta chain sequence. This clonotype was seen repeatedly, ten times or more. Its antigen is not yet known. Per-base quality was not reported, and no clone a single base away is much larger than it. Stable Graves' hyperthyroidism was defined as no progression to ophthalmopathy during 18 months of follow-up. Hyperthyroidism patients were newly diagnosed, with disease duration under 2 months, and aged 18 to 65 years. Any patient with an uncontrolled infection, another autoimmune disease, pregnancy or lactation was excluded. Diagnoses relied on clinical symptoms, serum thyroxine and TRAb, thyroid ultrasound and orbital computed tomography. Ficoll-Paque density gradient centrifugation was used to isolate PBMCs from 8 to 10 ml of fresh peripheral blood. Total RNA was extracted using Trizol reagent, and RNA quality was assessed on an Agilent 2100 Bioanalyzer. The entry originates in a study of T cells in Graves' hyperthyroidism and ophthalmopathy (dated by TCRdb to the late 2010s). About the investigation overall: Peripheral blood was collected at initial diagnosis, before any treatment. For training and testing, the approximately 92 patients in the discovery cohort were randomly divided in a 7:3 ratio. TCR Vbeta CDR3 sequencing of some 140 peripheral blood samples (43 ophthalmopathy, over 70 hyperthyroidism and approximately 17 progressor patients) is reported in the paper. Prospective prediction of ophthalmopathy was tested in an independent validation cohort consisting of 18 hyperthyroidism patients and approximately 16 patients who later progressed to ophthalmopathy. To identify TCR V-J signatures that set the groups apart, the researchers used a discovery cohort of 90 to 100 patients, made up of 40 to 45 with Graves' ophthalmopathy and some 58 with stable Graves' hyperthyroidism. In addition, the study compared T-cell repertoires in thyroid tissue and in blood from five or six Graves' hyperthyroidism patients. Following sampling, methimazole starting at 30 mg daily was given to hyperthyroidism patients, and high-dose intravenous methylprednisolone was given to ophthalmopathy patients. General findings and caveats noted by the study authors: In validation, the model predicted progression to ophthalmopathy a median of 6.5 months before onset, with over 55% sensitivity and roughly 79% specificity. Blood samples also contained most of the expanded thyroid clonotypes (frequency above 0.001), which suggests that blood repertoires may reflect thyroid immune responses. In cross-validation, a model built on a 13 V-J signature told ophthalmopathy apart from stable hyperthyroidism with roughly 87% sensitivity and approximately 84% specificity, and in testing the same model reached 80%/75%. Sample size was not statistically predetermined, and investigators were not blinded to group allocation.

A distance of 4 bases separates the germline ends of V and J, which lose 7 bases and 1 base respectively. The CDR3 goes from the cysteine to the phenylalanine over 10 residues. Only the CDR3 portion is preserved as DNA: 30 bases, with reading frame beginning at the first base. As encoded in the germline V gene, CDR1 is SQVTM while CDR2 is ANQGSEA. Amplification of TCR beta CDR3 regions was carried out from RNA transcripts. For the first round of RT-PCR on the TCR CDR3, the HTBI primer set was used together with the Qiagen OneStep RT-PCR kit. A second multiplex PCR round built the libraries, followed by size selection and purification. Paired-end sequencing of the libraries was performed with 100 bp reads on an Illumina HiSeq2000. As for how the authors treated the data: SOAPnuke was used to process the raw data, removing reads that contained adapters or uncalled bases, had a mean Phred below 15, or lacked an exact match to the constant primer or identifier. COPE v1.2.5 was used to merge the high-quality paired reads, and each unique nucleotide sequence was defined as a clonotype. MiTCR v1.1 was used to align the clonotypes against IMGT TRBV, TRBD and TRBJ reference segments. The analysis was restricted to V-J combinations with a frequency above 0.0001, which together covered roughly 99% of the repertoires. A TCS score was defined as the ratio of F50 (clonal expansion) to E x V (chaos), with BLOSUM62-based TCRdist applied between CDR3 peptides within each V-J. Welch's t-statistics and random forest reduced around 520 V-J features to around 14, which were used in a naive Bayes classifier (R e1071). Through fastp at Q25 and MiXCR, TCRdb rebuilt clones from the public reads, retaining in-frame beta chains. All rows with the same CDR3 protein become a single entry with the most common DNA and genes. What appears here as the V and J calls and clone size reflects TCRdb's work, not the paper's. This sample has some 550,000 distinct CDR3 sequences in its table, and around 20% of those were observed once. The ten largest make up roughly 29% of the sample.

The origin of this receptor is a man between 18 and 35 years old with Graves' hyperthyroidism. The rearranged chain carries TRBV29-1 and TRBJ2-5; no D gene is confidently identified. Sequencing was done on a sample of blood. At the DNA level, the sequence is TGCAGCGGGTTCCAAGAGACCCAGTACTTC. Translated, it reads CSGFQETQYF.